Listed below are T cell receptor beta chains from one sample, sequenced in a study of PD-L1 blockade in urothelial cancer. Clones were sequenced by immunoSEQ multiplex PCR, and TCRdb holds only the in-frame ones, with some missing. Of about 41,000 clones listed, 80% to 90% are singletons. Sequences were derived from PBMCs, sampled around atezolizumab (anti-PD-L1) treatment. The receptor source for this set is a man aged 65-85 years with urothelial cancer. CDR3s include the opening cysteine and the closing phenylalanine or tryptophan. D genes are given only for firm matches. Clone size is shown for a subset of rows, as once, few, many or a class of expanded clone.

j_call | clone_size | v_call | d_call | cdr3_aa | cdr3_nt
TRBJ2-3 | - | TRBV6-5 | TRBD2 | CASTKRRETDTQYF | TGTGCCAGCACCAAAAGGCGGGAGACAGATACGCAGTATTTT
TRBJ2-3 | - | TRBV2 | TRBD1 | CASRPGQPTTDTQYF | TGTGCCAGCAGGCCGGGACAGCCTACAACAGATACGCAGTATTTT
TRBJ1-4 | - | TRBV25-1 | TRBD1 | CASREGAMEKLFF | TGTGCCAGCAGGGAGGGGGCAATGGAAAAACTGTTTTTT
TRBJ2-1 | - | TRBV5-1 | TRBD1 | CASSTGQSGEQFF | TGCGCCAGCAGCACGGGACAGTCCGGTGAGCAGTTCTTC
TRBJ1-3 | - | TRBV18 | - | CASSPRQARASSGNTIYF | TGTGCCAGCTCACCACGGCAGGCCAGGGCGAGCTCTGGAAACACCATATATTTT
TRBJ1-4 | - | TRBV4-1 | - | CASSQVPGEGEKLFF | TGCGCCAGCAGCCAAGTTCCAGGGGAGGGTGAAAAACTGTTTTTT
TRBJ2-7 | - | TRBV6-6 | TRBD2 | CASSRGSYYEQYF | TGTGCCAGCAGCCGCGGGAGTTACTACGAGCAGTACTTC
TRBJ1-1 | once | TRBV19 | - | CASSTRGRAREAFF | TGTGCCAGTAGTACTAGGGGCAGGGCCCGAGAAGCTTTCTTT
TRBJ2-2 | - | TRBV5-8 | TRBD2 | CASKGGFSYGELFF | TGTGCCAGCAAGGGAGGGTTCAGCTACGGGGAGCTGTTTTTT
TRBJ1-2 | few | TRBV7-9 | - | CASSPDSNYGYTF | TGTGCCAGCAGCCCCGACAGTAACTATGGCTACACCTTC
TRBJ1-5 | - | TRBV2 | - | CASSEAVGRTSNQPQHF | TGTGCCAGCAGTGAAGCAGTAGGCAGGACAAGCAATCAGCCCCAGCATTTT
TRBJ1-1 | - | TRBV5-1 | - | CASRATANTEAFF | TGCGCCAGCAGAGCGACAGCAAACACTGAAGCTTTCTTT
TRBJ1-4 | once | TRBV2 | - | CASNSDGGREKLFF | TGTGCCAGCAACTCGGACGGAGGACGGGAAAAACTGTTTTTT
TRBJ1-1 | - | TRBV18 | TRBD1 | CASSTRTGFDTEAFF | TGTGCCAGCTCCACCCGGACAGGGTTCGACACTGAAGCTTTCTTT
TRBJ2-1 | - | TRBV14 | - | CASSQTSASNEQFF | TGTGCCAGCAGCCAGACTTCGGCGTCCAATGAGCAGTTCTTC
TRBJ2-5 | once | TRBV2 | TRBD1 | CASGPDREETQYF | TGTGCCAGCGGGCCTGACAGGGAAGAGACCCAGTACTTC
TRBJ2-3 | - | TRBV11-2 | TRBD1 | CASSSHRGFTDTQYF | TGTGCCAGCAGCTCCCACAGGGGATTCACAGATACGCAGTATTTT
TRBJ2-3 | - | TRBV4-2 | TRBD2 | CASSQQAGLLWAADTQYF | TGTGCCAGCAGCCAACAAGCGGGACTCCTCTGGGCCGCGGATACGCAGTATTTT
TRBJ1-5 | - | TRBV6-5 | TRBD1 | CASRGQGVGNQPQHF | TGTGCCAGCAGGGGACAGGGGGTCGGCAATCAGCCCCAGCATTTT
TRBJ2-7 | - | TRBV5-1 | - | CASSLEGEHEQYF | TGCGCCAGCAGCTTGGAGGGGGAGCACGAGCAGTACTTC
TRBJ2-5 | - | TRBV28 | - | CASSLWVQGSETQYF | TGTGCCAGCAGTTTATGGGTACAGGGTTCAGAGACCCAGTACTTC
TRBJ2-5 | - | TRBV15 | - | CATSRVVGGETQYF | TGTGCCACCAGCAGAGTTGTGGGGGGAGAGACCCAGTACTTC
TRBJ1-1 | once | TRBV7-3 | - | CASSVRAGGEAFF | TGTGCCAGCAGCGTCAGGGCCGGGGGAGAAGCTTTCTTT
TRBJ2-7 | - | TRBV6-5 | TRBD1 | CASSEGGHMYEQYF | TGTGCCAGCAGTGAAGGGGGCCACATGTACGAGCAGTACTTC
TRBJ1-2 | - | TRBV19 | - | CASSTIDSSNYGYTF | TGTGCCAGTAGTACAATTGACAGCTCAAACTATGGCTACACCTTC
TRBJ2-1 | few | TRBV27 | TRBD2 | CASSGTSLRSSYNEQFF | TGTGCCAGCAGCGGGACTAGCCTTAGGAGCTCCTACAATGAGCAGTTCTTC
TRBJ2-3 | - | TRBV18 | - | CASSPYPARNTQYF | TGTGCCAGCTCACCGTACCCAGCGCGGAATACGCAGTATTTT
TRBJ1-4 | - | TRBV28 | TRBD1 | CASSLTGRTNEKLFF | TGTGCCAGCAGTTTGACAGGGAGGACTAATGAAAAACTGTTTTTT
TRBJ2-7 | once | TRBV14 | - | CASSQVGIQYF | TGTGCCAGCAGCCAAGTCGGGATCCAGTACTTC
TRBJ2-3 | - | TRBV12-5 | TRBD1 | CASVSSRGQGTDTQYF | TGTGCTAGTGTTTCCAGCAGGGGGCAGGGCACAGATACGCAGTATTTT
TRBJ1-1 | - | TRBV19 | TRBD1 | CASSMPPGQGIEGDTEAFF | TGTGCCAGTAGTATGCCTCCGGGACAGGGGATTGAAGGGGACACTGAAGCTTTCTTT
TRBJ1-1 | - | TRBV14 | - | CASSQTVGGAEAFF | TGTGCCAGCAGCCAAACTGTCGGTGGAGCTGAAGCTTTCTTT
TRBJ2-2 | - | TRBV7-9 | TRBD1 | CASSPQGAGELFF | TGTGCCAGCAGCCCGCAGGGGGCCGGGGAGCTGTTTTTT